The present TCR beta chain was sequenced within a study of shared clonotypes between healthy human individuals. The length of the CDR3 is 14 residues. Between the trimmed V and J ends, which lost 4 bases and 7 bases, there was a span of 14 bases. Germline V gene data show CDR1 as LNHDA and CDR2 as SQIVND (reference sequence). Measured with immunoSEQ multiplex PCR; TCRdb has only the in-frame clones, and not every one. The sample holds roughly 1.4 million clones, around 98.5% seen once. The sequence came from a man under 40 in good health. The chain employs TRBV19 and TRBJ1-5, with a possible D match to TRBD1 (5 bases). The sample consisted of naive CD4+ T cells sorted from blood. The subset here: CD45RA+ positively selected. This chain's CDR3 is CASSKGQGGQPQHF. CDR3 DNA: TGTGCCAGTAGTAAGGGTCAGGGAGGGCAGCCCCAGCATTTT.